The T cell receptor (beta chain) described here comes from a study of T cell repertoires in aging, cancer and after chemotherapy. This clonotype counts as large (0.1 to 1%). Peripheral blood genomic DNA, not sorted cells or RNA, was the template. Multiplex touch-down PCR with TRB-A/B primers amplified rearranged V-D-J TRB sequences. Each CDR3 protein is one row after TCRdb ran MiXCR on the multiplex PCR reads. The sample lists around 800 distinct CDR3 sequences; around 23% were seen once. V lost 3 bases, J lost 6 bases, and 9 bases lay in between. The CDR3 has 12 residues. CDR1 PRHDT and CDR2 FYEKMQ come from the germline V gene (reference sequence).

The sequence came from a human donor with a solid tumor. The V and J genes are TRBV13 and TRBJ2-7; D is perhaps TRBD1 (5 bases). The material sequenced was blood. The CDR3 nucleotides read TGTGCCAGCAGCTTCGACAGAGGCGAGCAGTACTTC. Translation gives CASSFDRGEQYF.